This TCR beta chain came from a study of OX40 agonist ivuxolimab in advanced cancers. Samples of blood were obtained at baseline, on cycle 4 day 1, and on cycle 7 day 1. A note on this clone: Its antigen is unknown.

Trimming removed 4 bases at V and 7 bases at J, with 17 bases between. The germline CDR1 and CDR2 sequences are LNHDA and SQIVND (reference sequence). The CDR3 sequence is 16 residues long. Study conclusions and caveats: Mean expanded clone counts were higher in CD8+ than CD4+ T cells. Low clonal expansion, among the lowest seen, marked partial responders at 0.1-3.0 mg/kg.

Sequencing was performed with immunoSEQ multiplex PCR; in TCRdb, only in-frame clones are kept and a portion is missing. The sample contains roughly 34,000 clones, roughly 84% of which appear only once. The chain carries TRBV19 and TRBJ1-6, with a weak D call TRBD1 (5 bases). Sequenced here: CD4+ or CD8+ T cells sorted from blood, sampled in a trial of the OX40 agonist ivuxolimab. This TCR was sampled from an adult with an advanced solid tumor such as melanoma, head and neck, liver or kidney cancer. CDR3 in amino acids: CASSTTVSPSNSPLHF. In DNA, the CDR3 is TGTGCCAGTAGTACGACAGTCTCGCCGTCAAATTCACCCCTCCACTTT.